The next 28 T cell receptor beta chains were all read from a single sample in a study of CD8 T cells in ankylosing spondylitis. TCRdb fed the 5' RACE reads into MiXCR, producing one record per CDR3 protein. Among 250,000 to 400,000 distinct CDR3 sequences listed, around a tenth were seen once. What was sequenced was blood, either unsorted or a sorted T cell fraction (not recorded which). These receptors originate from a female donor with ankylosing spondylitis or in good health (not recorded which).

This clonotype was counted ten times or more. This chain links TRBV29-1 with TRBJ2-7, with D possibly TRBD2 on 6 matching bases. The V end was cut by 4 bases, the J end by 1 base, with 8 bases between. Germline V gene sequence: CDR1 SQVTM, CDR2 ANQGSEA. The CDR3 sequence is 12 residues long. DNA for the CDR3: TGCAGCGTTGGAGGAGGGTCCTACGAGCAGTACTTC. This encodes CSVGGGSYEQYF.

V is TRBV30 and J is TRBJ2-1, with D perhaps TRBD2 (5 bases). Deletions cut 0 bases from V and 4 bases from J, with 13 bases between. Germline-derived CDR1 and CDR2 are GTSNPN and SVGIG (reference sequence). This CDR3 spans 15 amino acids. CDR3 bases: TGTGCCTGGAGTGTAACGGGCAGGAGGTACAATGAGCAGTTCTTC. This gives the protein CAWSVTGRRYNEQFF.

This clonotype was detected many times. CDR3 in DNA: TGCGCCAGCAGCATCGGGACAGGAGATTTATTTAGCAATCAGCCCCAGCATTTT. Translating it yields CASSIGTGDLFSNQPQHF. The gene calls are TRBV5-1 and TRBJ1-5, with 8 nucleotides matching TRBD1. The CDR3 runs 18 residues. Germline lookup yields CDR1 SGHRS and CDR2 YFSETQ. V shed 4 bases and J 0 bases; nucleotides not matched to a gene: 12. The complete variable domain, with remaining parts taken from reference TRBV5-1 and TRBJ1-5, reads KAGVTQTPRYLIKTRGQQVTLSCSPISGHRSVSWYQQTPGQGLQFLFEYFSETQRNKGNFPGRFSGRQFSNSRSEMNVSTLELGDSALYLCASSIGTGDLFSNQPQHFGDGTRLSIL.

Only a few counts were recorded for this clonotype. This chain uses TRBV7-9 with TRBJ1-2; weak D call: TRBD1 (5 bases). The CDR3 length is 16 residues. The V gene's germline CDR1 is SEHNR and CDR2 FQNEAQ (reference sequence). The V end lost 2 bases, the J end lost 6 bases, and 19 bases lay between the germline ends. CDR3 protein: CASSLQGGQGLDGYTF. As DNA, the CDR3 is TGTGCCAGCAGCTTACAAGGCGGCCAGGGCTTAGATGGCTACACCTTC.

This clonotype was recorded at least ten times. V usage is TRBV5-1 and J usage is TRBJ1-5; TRBD1 agrees at 8 bases. CDR3 size: 15 residues. Germline assignment: CDR1 SGHRS and CDR2 YFSETQ. With V trimmed by 4 bases and J by 3 bases, 6 bases remained unmatched. The CDR3 loop is CASSPGTGLNQPQHF. CDR3 nucleotide sequence: TGCGCCAGCAGCCCAGGGACAGGCCTCAATCAGCCCCAGCATTTT.

This clonotype was seen ten or more times. The chain employs TRBV28 and TRBJ1-2, with D unclear. The V gene lost 5 bases and the J gene lost 2 bases, with 12 bases spanning the gap. The CDR3 consists of 14 residues. CDR1 is MDHEN, CDR2 SYDVKM, per germline. The CDR3 nucleotides are TGTGCCAGCAGTGCATCTGGATGGAACTATGGCTACACCTTC. Translated: CASSASGWNYGYTF.

There are a few counts of this clonotype. This chain uses TRBV4-2 with TRBJ2-7; D is ambiguous. The V end lost 2 bases, the J end lost 5 bases, and 13 bases lay between the germline ends. Germline V lookup: CDR1 LGHNA, CDR2 YNFKEQ. The CDR3 contains 14 residues. CDR3 in DNA: TGTGCCAGCAGCCAAAGAGTATCCGATGACGAGCAGTACTTC. Translating it yields CASSQRVSDDEQYF.

CDR3 coding DNA: TGCAGTGCTAGCCCCTTGGACGGGACTGAAGCTTTCTTT. Amino acids: CSASPLDGTEAFF. V gene TRBV20-1 combines with J gene TRBJ1-1; no definite D call. The CDR3 contains 13 residues. V was shortened by 3 bases and J by 5 bases, with 13 bases between the two germline ends. CDR1 DFQATT and CDR2 SNEGSKA come from the germline V gene (reference sequence).

The chain is built from TRBV4-3 and TRBJ2-1; 12 bases agree with TRBD2. The CDR3 covers 20 residues. CDR1 is LGHNA, CDR2 YSLEER, per germline. J was trimmed by 2 bases and V by 4 bases; bases with no gene match: 15. In nucleotides, the CDR3 is TGCGCCAGCAGCCTAAACGCTAGCGGGAGGGCCAATCCGCCCTACAATGAGCAGTTCTTC. This codes for CASSLNASGRANPPYNEQFF.

Note on this clonotype: A much larger clone differs by one base, so this may be a read error. The J gene is TRBJ2-3, the V gene TRBV5-1; no clear D. CDR3 size: 14 residues. Looked up from germline, CDR1 is SGHRS and CDR2 is YFSETQ. Trimming took off 7 bases at V and 0 bases at J, with 12 bases between the two ends. This CDR3 is CASDQDPSTDTQYF. DNA for the CDR3: TGCGCCAGCGACCAGGATCCTAGCACAGATACGCAGTATTTT.

This clonotype has ten or more counts. The chain carries TRBV18 and TRBJ2-3; 8 bases line up with TRBD2. Germline trimming cut 2 bases from V and 2 bases from J; bases unmatched to any gene: 3. Germline values: CDR1 KGHSH, CDR2 LQKENI. This CDR3 spans 15 amino acids. The DNA of the CDR3 is TGTGCCAGCTCACCATTAGCGGGAATCACAGATACGCAGTATTTT. The encoded protein is CASSPLAGITDTQYF.

This clonotype occurred a few times. The chain uses TRBV20-1 and TRBJ2-5; TRBD2 matches 11 bases. The germline V gene encodes CDR1 DFQATT and CDR2 SNEGSKA (reference sequence). The ends lost 3 bases at V and 2 bases at J; junction bases unmatched: 14. The CDR3 is made up of 18 amino acids. The CDR3 nucleotides read TGCAGTGCTAGCCATTACAAGACTAGCGGGGTTACTCAAGAGACCCAGTACTTC. Amino acid sequence: CSASHYKTSGVTQETQYF.

V usage is TRBV7-2 and J usage is TRBJ2-2, with D perhaps TRBD2 (5 bases). The CDR3 is 15 amino acids. V was clipped by 7 bases and J by 1 base, with 13 bases between them. Germline V gives CDR1 SGHTA, CDR2 FQGNSA. DNA of the CDR3: TGTGCCAGCAACCTAGCACCAAAGAACACCGGGGAGCTGTTTTTT. It encodes CASNLAPKNTGELFF.

In its sample, this clonotype was seen a few times. The V gene is TRBV4-1, the J gene TRBJ2-1, with 12 bases matching TRBD2. Germline assignment: CDR1 MGHRA and CDR2 YSYEKL. Germline trimming cut 4 bases from V and 7 bases from J; bases unmatched to any gene: 5. The CDR3 contains 15 residues. The CDR3 sequence: CASSRSLAGGNEQFF. The CDR3 region has the DNA TGCGCCAGCAGCCGGTCCCTAGCGGGGGGGAATGAGCAGTTCTTC.

This clonotype showed up just a few times. The chain is built from TRBV3-1 and TRBJ2-5, with 10 bases matching TRBD2. The CDR3 is 14 residues long. CDR1 and CDR2 from the germline V gene are LGHDT and YNNKEL (reference sequence). V gave up 1 base and J gave up 9 bases; unmatched junction bases: 5. The CDR3 loop reads CASSQGTSGEAQYF. DNA for the CDR3: TGTGCCAGCAGCCAAGGAACTAGCGGGGAGGCCCAGTACTTC.

The chain joins TRBV20-1 to TRBJ2-5; the match to TRBD2 covers 8 bases. CDR3 length equals 16 residues. J gave up 7 bases and V 6 bases, and 19 bases lay outside the gene matches. Germline loops: CDR1 DFQATT, CDR2 SNEGSKA (reference sequence). The CDR3 nucleotides are TGCAGTGCCTATACTCAAGAGCGGGAGTCGGGGCCGACCCAGTACTTC. This sequence encodes CSAYTQERESGPTQYF.

This clonotype was counted many times. This sequence joins TRBV20-1 and TRBJ2-1; 14 bases are a match to TRBD2. CDR3 size: 15 residues. J gave up 6 bases and V 0 bases, and 1 base lay outside the gene matches. Germline V gene data show CDR1 as DFQATT and CDR2 as SNEGSKA (reference sequence). The CDR3 DNA reads TGCAGTGCTAGAGAGGGGACTAGCGGGAGCAATGAGCAGTTCTTC. Amino acids: CSAREGTSGSNEQFF.

The V and J genes are TRBV7-9 and TRBJ2-3, with TRBD1 matching 8 bases. Germline CDR1 reads SEHNR; CDR2 reads FQNEAQ (reference sequence). Germline trimming cut 9 bases from V and 3 bases from J; bases unmatched to any gene: 5. This CDR3 has 13 amino acids. DNA for the CDR3: TGTGCCAGTAGACAGGGGACGACAGATACGCAGTATTTT. It translates to CASRQGTTDTQYF.

As regards this clonotype: A much larger clone sits a single nucleotide away, making a read error possible. This chain connects TRBV5-1 to TRBJ2-2; weak D call: TRBD1 (6 bases). Per the germline V gene, CDR1 is SGHRS and CDR2 is YFSETQ. The CDR3 consists of 15 residues. Trimming shortened V by 1 base and J by 5 bases, and 12 bases separated the two germline ends. This CDR3 is CASSLRQDCTGELFF. The DNA of the CDR3 is TGCGCCAGCAGCTTGAGACAGGATTGTACCGGGGAGCTGTTTTTT. The variable domain in full, completed from reference TRBV5-1 and TRBJ2-2, reads KAGVTQTPRYLIKTRGQQVTLSCSPISGHRSVSWYQQTPGQGLQFLFEYFSETQRNKGNFPGRFSGRQFSNSRSEMNVSTLELGDSALYLCASSLRQDCTGELFFGEGSRLTVL.

The chain carries TRBV7-2 and TRBJ2-7; D perhaps matches TRBD1 (5 bases). Germline V gene lookup returns CDR1 SGHTA and CDR2 FQGNSA. This CDR3 has 14 amino acids. Trimming took off 1 base at V and 2 bases at J, with 9 bases between the two ends. The CDR3 loop reads CASSLGEGAYEQYF. In nucleotides, the CDR3 is TGTGCCAGCAGCTTAGGGGAAGGGGCCTACGAGCAGTACTTC.

This clonotype was recorded many times. The rearrangement links TRBV27 to TRBJ2-7; D remains unclear. This CDR3 spans 14 amino acids. The germline V gene encodes CDR1 MNHEY and CDR2 SMNVEV (reference sequence). V lost 7 bases and J 0 bases, leaving 13 bases between the germline ends. The CDR3 reads CASTPQADSYEQYF. The CDR3 bases are TGTGCCAGCACCCCCCAGGCGGACTCCTACGAGCAGTACTTC.

This clonotype was observed many times. The gene calls are TRBV12-3 or TRBV12-4 and TRBJ2-2; D may be TRBD1 (5 bases). V shed 1 base and J shed 6 bases, with 12 bases lying between them. This CDR3 is 15 amino acids long. The CDR3 DNA follows: TGTGCCAGCAGTTTAGTCAGGGATCTCCCCGGGGAGCTGTTTTTT. Protein sequence: CASSLVRDLPGELFF.

This clonotype was seen repeatedly, ten times or more. This rearrangement joins TRBV2 to TRBJ1-2; possible D gene TRBD1, 5 bases. Germline CDR1 and CDR2: SNHLY and FYNNEI. The CDR3 runs to 11 residues. V lost 8 bases, J lost 7 bases, and 11 bases lay in between. The chain's CDR3 is CASFTGFGYTF. The CDR3 DNA sequence: TGTGCCAGCTTTACAGGATTTGGCTACACCTTC.

This clonotype was found many times. V usage is TRBV29-1 and J usage is TRBJ2-3; tentatively, D is TRBD1 or TRBD2 (5 bases each). There are 15 residues in the CDR3. Germline values: CDR1 SQVTM, CDR2 ANQGSEA. V gave up 7 bases and J gave up 2 bases, with 19 bases separating them. The chain's CDR3 is CSAVGWGSPTDTQYF. The CDR3 bases are TGCAGCGCCGTAGGATGGGGGTCGCCCACAGATACGCAGTATTTT.

This clonotype showed up many times. V is TRBV5-6 and J is TRBJ2-7, with 8 positions matching TRBD1. The CDR3 runs 14 residues. The V gene's germline CDR1 is SGHDT and CDR2 YYEEEE. V gave up 5 bases and J gave up 2 bases; unmatched junction bases: 6. The CDR3 DNA is TGTGCCAGCAGTAGACAGGGGCAAACCTACGAGCAGTACTTC. It specifies CASSRQGQTYEQYF.

This clonotype has a handful of counts. This chain connects TRBV27 to TRBJ2-1, with 9 bases identical to TRBD2. V trimming: 0 bases; J trimming: 6 bases; junction bases outside the gene matches: 6. The CDR3 has 16 amino acids. Germline V gene lookup returns CDR1 MNHEY and CDR2 SMNVEV (reference sequence). CDR3 residues: CASSLSNSGGPNEQFF. As DNA, the CDR3 is TGTGCCAGCAGTTTATCGAACAGCGGGGGGCCCAATGAGCAGTTCTTC.

This clonotype was counted at least ten times. The chain couples TRBV5-1 to TRBJ2-1; 7 bases are a match to TRBD2. The CDR3 length is 17 residues. Per germline, CDR1 SGHRS and CDR2 YFSETQ. Trimming cost V 1 base and J 0 bases; bases outside gene matches: 7. CDR3 sequence: CASSLTPSGSSYNEQFF. Written as DNA, the CDR3 is TGCGCCAGCAGCTTGACCCCTAGCGGAAGCTCCTACAATGAGCAGTTCTTC.

This clonotype was seen many times. This chain links TRBV24-1 with TRBJ2-1; no firm D call. The CDR3 is made up of 15 amino acids. V was trimmed by 2 bases and J by 4 bases, leaving 11 bases between them. Germline CDR1 KGHDR, CDR2 SFDVKD. The CDR3: CATSDSDRSYNEQFF. The CDR3 nucleotides are TGTGCCACCAGTGATTCTGACCGGTCATACAATGAGCAGTTCTTC.